This T cell receptor beta chain was observed in a study of blood T cells in healthy people across ages. Sample-barcoded 5' priming and a J-beta primer mix drove a second PCR of about 6 to 12 cycles. TCRdb reanalysed the 5' RACE reads using MiXCR and keeps one entry per CDR3 protein. The table includes almost 1 million distinct CDR3 sequences, around 54% detected once. Germline V gene sequence: CDR1 SGHRS, CDR2 YFSETQ. The V end was cut by 3 bases, the J end by 0 bases, with 16 bases between. The CDR3 has 17 amino acids. Input material: blood. The rearrangement links TRBV5-1 to TRBJ2-1; possible D gene TRBD2, 6 bases. This TCR was sampled from an older woman in good health. CDR3 in amino acids: CASSWTVGGPSYNEQFF. CDR3 bases: TGCGCCAGCAGCTGGACCGTGGGAGGCCCCTCCTACAATGAGCAGTTCTTC.